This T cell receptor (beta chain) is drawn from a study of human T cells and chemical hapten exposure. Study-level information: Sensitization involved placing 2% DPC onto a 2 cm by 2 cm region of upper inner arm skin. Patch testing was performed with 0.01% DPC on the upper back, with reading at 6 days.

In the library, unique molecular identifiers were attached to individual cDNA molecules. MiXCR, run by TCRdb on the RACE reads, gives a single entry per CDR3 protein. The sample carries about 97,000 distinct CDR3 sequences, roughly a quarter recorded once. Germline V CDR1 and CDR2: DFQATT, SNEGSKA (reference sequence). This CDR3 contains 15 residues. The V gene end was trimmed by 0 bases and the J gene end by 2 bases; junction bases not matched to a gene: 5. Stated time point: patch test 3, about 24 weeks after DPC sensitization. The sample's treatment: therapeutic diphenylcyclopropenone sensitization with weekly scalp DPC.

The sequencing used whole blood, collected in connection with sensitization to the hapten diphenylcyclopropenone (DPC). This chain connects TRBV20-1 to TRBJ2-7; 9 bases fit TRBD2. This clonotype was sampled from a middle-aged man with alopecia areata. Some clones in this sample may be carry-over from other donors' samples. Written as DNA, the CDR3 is TGCAGTGCTAGAGATCCTGCGGGAGGGCCCTACGAGCAGTACTTC. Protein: CSARDPAGGPYEQYF.